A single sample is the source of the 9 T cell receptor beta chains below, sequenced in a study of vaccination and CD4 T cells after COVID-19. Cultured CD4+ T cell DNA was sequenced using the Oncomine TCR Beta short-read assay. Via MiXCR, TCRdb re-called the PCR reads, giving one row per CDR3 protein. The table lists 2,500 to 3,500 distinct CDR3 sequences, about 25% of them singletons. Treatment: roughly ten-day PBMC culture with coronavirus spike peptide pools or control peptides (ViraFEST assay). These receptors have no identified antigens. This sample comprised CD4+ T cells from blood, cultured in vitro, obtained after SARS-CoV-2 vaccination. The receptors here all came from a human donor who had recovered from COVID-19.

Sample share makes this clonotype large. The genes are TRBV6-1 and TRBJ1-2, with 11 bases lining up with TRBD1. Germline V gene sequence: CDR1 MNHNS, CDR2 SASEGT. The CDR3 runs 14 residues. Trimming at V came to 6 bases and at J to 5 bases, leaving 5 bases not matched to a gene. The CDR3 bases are TGTGCCAGCAGAGAGGGACAGGGGGGATATGGCTACACCTTC. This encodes CASREGQGGYGYTF.

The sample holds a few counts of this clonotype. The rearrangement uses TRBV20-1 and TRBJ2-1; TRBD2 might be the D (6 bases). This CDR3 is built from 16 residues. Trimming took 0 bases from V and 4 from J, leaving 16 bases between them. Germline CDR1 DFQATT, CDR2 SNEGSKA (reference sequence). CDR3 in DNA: TGCAGTGCTAGAGATCTAGGGCTAGCGAATTACAATGAGCAGTTCTTC. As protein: CSARDLGLANYNEQFF.

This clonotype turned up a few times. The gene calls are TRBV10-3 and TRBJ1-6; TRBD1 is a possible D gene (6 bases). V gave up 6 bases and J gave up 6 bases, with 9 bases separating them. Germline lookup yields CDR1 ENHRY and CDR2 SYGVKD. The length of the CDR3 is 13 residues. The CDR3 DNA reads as TGTGCCATCAGGGACAGAAGTAATTCACCCCTCCACTTT. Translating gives CAIRDRSNSPLHF.

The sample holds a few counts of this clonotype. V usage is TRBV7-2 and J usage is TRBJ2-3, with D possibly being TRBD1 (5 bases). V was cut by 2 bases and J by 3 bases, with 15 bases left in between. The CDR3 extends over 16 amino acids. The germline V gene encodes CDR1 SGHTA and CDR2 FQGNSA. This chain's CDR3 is CASSLLGRGQTDTQYF. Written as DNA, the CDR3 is TGTGCCAGCAGCTTATTGGGTAGGGGCCAGACAGATACGCAGTATTTT.

The CDR3 protein is CASSQPGGTDEQFF. In DNA, the CDR3 is TGCGCCAGCAGCCAACCTGGGGGGACGGACGAGCAGTTCTTC. The rearrangement uses TRBV4-3 and TRBJ2-1; tentatively, D is TRBD2 (6 bases). From germline, CDR1 is LGHNA and CDR2 YSLEER. V lost 2 bases and J 10 bases, leaving 15 bases between the germline ends. The CDR3 is 14 residues long.

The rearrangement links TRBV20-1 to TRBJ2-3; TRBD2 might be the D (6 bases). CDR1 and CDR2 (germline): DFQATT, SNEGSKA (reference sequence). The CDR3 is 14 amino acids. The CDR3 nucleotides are TGCAGCAGCCCCAAGGAGGGGATGAGGGATACGCAGTATTTT. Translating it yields CSSPKEGMRDTQYF.

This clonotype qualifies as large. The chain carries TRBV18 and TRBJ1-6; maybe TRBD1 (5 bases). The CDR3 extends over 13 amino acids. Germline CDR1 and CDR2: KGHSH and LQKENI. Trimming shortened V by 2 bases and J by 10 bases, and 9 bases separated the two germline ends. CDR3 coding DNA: TGTGCCAGCTCACCAGCAGGGAACTCACCCCTCCACTTT. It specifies CASSPAGNSPLHF. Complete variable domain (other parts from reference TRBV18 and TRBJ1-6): NAGVMQNPRHLVRRRGQEARLRCSPMKGHSHVYWYRQLPEEGLKFMVYLQKENIIDESGMPKERFSAEFPKEGPSILRIQQVVRGDSAAYFCASSPAGNSPLHFGNGTRLTVT.

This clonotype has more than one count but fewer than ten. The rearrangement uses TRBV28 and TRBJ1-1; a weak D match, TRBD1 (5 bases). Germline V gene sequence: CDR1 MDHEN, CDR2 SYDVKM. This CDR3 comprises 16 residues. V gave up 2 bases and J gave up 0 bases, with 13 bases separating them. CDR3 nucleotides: TGTGCCAGCAGTTTAGCGGCAGGGCTGGTGAACACTGAAGCTTTCTTT. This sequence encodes CASSLAAGLVNTEAFF.

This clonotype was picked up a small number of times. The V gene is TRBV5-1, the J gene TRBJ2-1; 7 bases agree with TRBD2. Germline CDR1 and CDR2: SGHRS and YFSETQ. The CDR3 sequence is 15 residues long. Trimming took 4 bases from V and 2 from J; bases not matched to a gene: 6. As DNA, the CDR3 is TGCGCCAGCAGCACCGGGGCGGGGGCCTACAATGAGCAGTTCTTC. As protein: CASSTGAGAYNEQFF. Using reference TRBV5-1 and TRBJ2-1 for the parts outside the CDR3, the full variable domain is KAGVTQTPRYLIKTRGQQVTLSCSPISGHRSVSWYQQTPGQGLQFLFEYFSETQRNKGNFPGRFSGRQFSNSRSEMNVSTLELGDSALYLCASSTGAGAYNEQFFGPGTRLTVL.